Following are 30 T cell receptor beta chains from one sample sequenced in a study of T cells after yellow fever vaccination. TCRdb independently ran MiXCR on the 5' RACE reads; one entry per CDR3 protein. The sample includes 65,000 to 90,000 distinct CDR3 sequences, about an eighth seen only once; the top ten take approximately 25%. The sequencing used CD8+ T cells not binding an NS4B(214-222) dextramer, sorted from PBMCs, collected less than 25 days after the first yellow fever vaccination. These receptors originate from a man aged 18-30 years who received the YFV17D yellow fever vaccine.

Only a few counts were recorded for this clonotype. The chain uses TRBV18 and TRBJ1-6, with D possibly matching TRBD1 (5 bases). CDR3 size: 14 residues. V was cut by 2 bases and J by 16 bases, with 18 bases left in between. The germline gives CDR1 KGHSH, CDR2 LQKENI. CDR3 residues: CASSPGDGLYSLHF. The CDR3 nucleotides are TGTGCCAGCTCACCAGGGGACGGCCTTTATTCACTCCACTTT.

The genes are TRBV29-1 and TRBJ2-5; the D gene could be TRBD1 or TRBD2 (5 bases each). This CDR3 spans 13 amino acids. The germline V gene encodes CDR1 SQVTM and CDR2 ANQGSEA. Trimming removed 2 bases at V and 1 base at J, with 8 bases between. The CDR3 reads CSVERGVQETQYF. The CDR3 nucleotides are TGCAGCGTTGAAAGAGGGGTCCAAGAGACCCAGTACTTC.

This chain joins TRBV4-3 and TRBJ2-1; 8 bases fit TRBD2. The CDR3 is 18 amino acids. Germline V lookup: CDR1 LGHNA, CDR2 YSLEER. The ends lost 0 bases at V and 4 bases at J; junction bases unmatched: 11. CDR3 amino acids: CASSQDRPAGDIYNEQFF. CDR3 DNA: TGCGCCAGCAGCCAAGATCGACCAGCGGGGGACATATACAATGAGCAGTTCTTC.

V usage is TRBV4-1 and J usage is TRBJ1-5; D is unresolved. The germline V gene encodes CDR1 MGHRA and CDR2 YSYEKL. CDR3 length: 14 residues. The germline V and J ends were trimmed by 1 base and 5 bases, with 9 bases remaining between them. As DNA, the CDR3 is TGCGCCAGCAGCCAAGGTCTAGGTTATCAGCCCCAGCATTTT. Its protein product is CASSQGLGYQPQHF.

This chain uses TRBV7-9 with TRBJ2-1; D is perhaps TRBD1 (5 bases). Trimming left V 5 bases short and J 2 bases short, with 16 bases between. The CDR3 consists of 16 residues. Germline CDR1 SEHNR, CDR2 FQNEAQ (reference sequence). CDR3 sequence (DNA): TGTGCCAGCAGCGTACTTACTCCAGGGACCTACAATGAGCAGTTCTTC. Translated, it gives CASSVLTPGTYNEQFF.

This clonotype occurred a few times. The chain combines TRBV7-9 with TRBJ1-2; a possible D gene is TRBD1 (6 bases). The germline V gene has CDR1 SEHNR and CDR2 FQNEAQ (reference sequence). With 1 base removed from V and 6 bases from J, the gap between germline ends came to 12 bases. The CDR3 is 14 amino acids. The CDR3 DNA reads as TGTGCCAGCAGCTTAGTAACAGGGAATCATGGCTACACCTTC. Its protein product is CASSLVTGNHGYTF.

This sequence joins TRBV4-3 and TRBJ2-3; the D is unclear. Deletions cut 0 bases from V and 2 bases from J, with 12 bases between. CDR1 is LGHNA and CDR2 is YSLEER in the germline V gene. The CDR3 consists of 16 residues. CDR3 loop: CASSQDAGGSTDTQYF. For the CDR3, the DNA is TGCGCCAGCAGCCAAGACGCCGGCGGATCCACAGATACGCAGTATTTT.

This clonotype was picked up a small number of times. The rearrangement joins TRBV12-3 or TRBV12-4 to TRBJ2-5; either TRBD1 or TRBD2 may supply D (5 bases each). V gave up 2 bases and J gave up 1 base, with 17 bases separating them. The CDR3 runs 17 residues. CDR3 region: CASSLLFRGSSQETQYF. CDR3 nucleotides: TGTGCCAGCAGTTTACTCTTCCGGGGCAGCAGCCAAGAGACCCAGTACTTC.

The chain has TRBV5-6 and TRBJ2-3, with 8 bases lining up with TRBD1. CDR1 is SGHDT, CDR2 YYEEEE, per germline. J was trimmed by 4 bases and V by 2 bases; bases with no gene match: 6. The CDR3 is made up of 15 amino acids. The CDR3 DNA is TGTGCCAGCAGCTTTGGGCAGGGGGCCGCAGATACGCAGTATTTT. Protein: CASSFGQGAADTQYF. The full variable domain, completed using reference TRBV5-6 and TRBJ2-3, is DAGVTQSPTHLIKTRGQQVTLRCSPKSGHDTVSWYQQALGQGPQFIFQYYEEEERQRGNFPDRFSGHQFPNYSSELNVNALLLGDSALYLCASSFGQGAADTQYFGPGTRLTVL.

V usage is TRBV19 and J usage is TRBJ2-1; D might be TRBD2 (6 bases). The CDR3 loop spans 13 amino acids. Per the germline V gene, CDR1 is LNHDA and CDR2 is SQIVND (reference sequence). V was pared by 10 bases and J by 2 bases, with 12 bases between. CDR3 bases: TGTGCCACCTCTAGCGCTACCTACAATGAGCAGTTCTTC. Protein product: CATSSATYNEQFF.

The V call is TRBV11-2, the J call TRBJ2-1; 16 bases map to TRBD2. The CDR3 contains 17 residues. The germline V gene encodes CDR1 SGHAT and CDR2 FQNNGV. V lost 5 bases, J lost 8 bases, and 9 bases stayed unmatched. CDR3 residues: CASSPGTSGGAFHEQFF. In nucleotides, the CDR3 is TGTGCCAGCAGCCCTGGGACTAGCGGGGGGGCCTTTCATGAGCAGTTCTTC.

This chain uses TRBV7-2 with TRBJ2-7; D might be TRBD1 (5 bases). This CDR3 is built from 13 residues. From germline, CDR1 is SGHTA and CDR2 FQGNSA. Trimming shortened V by 0 bases and J by 4 bases, and 7 bases separated the two germline ends. The CDR3 region is CASSLAKGYEQYV. The DNA for the CDR3 is TGTGCCAGCAGCTTAGCGAAGGGGTACGAGCAGTACGTC.

The V gene is TRBV27, the J gene TRBJ2-1; possibly TRBD1 or TRBD2 for D (5 bases each). The CDR3 covers 13 residues. Germline V gene data show CDR1 as MNHEY and CDR2 as SMNVEV (reference sequence). V was shortened by 3 bases and J by 6 bases, with 9 bases between the two germline ends. The CDR3 DNA is TGTGCCAGCAGTTTCGGGACCGGCAATGAGCAGTTCTTC. Translating it yields CASSFGTGNEQFF.

The gene calls are TRBV5-6 and TRBJ1-1; D ambiguous. Germline V CDR1 and CDR2: SGHDT, YYEEEE. This CDR3 is 13 amino acids long. V was cut by 4 bases and J by 4 bases, with 11 bases left in between. The CDR3 sequence is CASSPWEGTEAFF. CDR3 DNA sequence: TGTGCCAGCAGCCCCTGGGAGGGCACTGAAGCTTTCTTT.

This clonotype was seen more than once but under ten times. The V call is TRBV3-1, the J call TRBJ2-1; D might be TRBD2 (7 bases). CDR3 length equals 17 residues. V was cut by 2 bases and J by 8 bases, with 22 bases left in between. CDR1 and CDR2 (germline): LGHDT, YNNKEL (reference sequence). CDR3 amino acids: CASSQPASGAEGDEQFF. In nucleotides, the CDR3 is TGTGCCAGCAGCCAACCAGCGAGCGGGGCGGAGGGGGATGAGCAGTTCTTC.

This clonotype was seen a handful of times. This chain joins TRBV6-1 and TRBJ2-2, with D possibly being TRBD1 (6 bases). The CDR3 consists of 14 residues. Germline V lookup: CDR1 MNHNS, CDR2 SASEGT. V lost 6 bases, J lost 5 bases, and 13 bases lay in between. The CDR3 coding sequence is TGTGCCAGCAGCCCTGGACAGTGGACCGGGGAGCTGTTTTTT. It codes for CASSPGQWTGELFF.

The J gene is TRBJ1-6, the V gene TRBV11-2, with D maybe TRBD1 (5 bases). The CDR3 has 14 residues. CDR1 is SGHAT, CDR2 FQNNGV, per germline. V lost 5 bases to trimming and J lost 6 bases, with 11 bases between them. In DNA form, the CDR3 reads TGTGCCAGCAGCCCGGGACGGAGTAATTCACCCCTCCACTTT. Protein product: CASSPGRSNSPLHF.

This clonotype was observed a handful of times. The V call is TRBV9, the J call TRBJ2-3; D is ambiguous. This CDR3 has 13 residues. V was trimmed by 0 bases and J by 0 bases, leaving 2 bases between them. Germline-derived CDR1 and CDR2 are SGDLS and YYNGEE. The CDR3 is CASSVESTDTQYF. CDR3 nucleotide sequence: TGTGCCAGCAGCGTAGAGAGCACAGATACGCAGTATTTT. Using reference TRBV9 and TRBJ2-3 for the parts outside the CDR3, the full variable domain is DSGVTQTPKHLITATGQRVTLRCSPRSGDLSVYWYQQSLDQGLQFLIQYYNGEERAKGNILERFSAQQFPDLHSELNLSSLELGDSALYFCASSVESTDTQYFGPGTRLTVL.

The chain couples TRBV6-5 to TRBJ1-6; 8 nucleotides align to TRBD1. Germline-derived CDR1 and CDR2 are MNHEY and SVGAGI. J lost 9 bases, V lost 4 bases, and 8 bases had no gene match. This CDR3 is built from 15 residues. CDR3 in amino acids: CASSSSTGVGSPLHF. The CDR3 nucleotides are TGTGCCAGCAGTTCCTCGACAGGGGTGGGTTCACCCCTCCACTTT.

The J gene is TRBJ1-5, the V gene TRBV4-1; D is uncertain. Germline V CDR1 and CDR2: MGHRA, YSYEKL. Trimming took off 4 bases at V and 2 bases at J, with 15 bases between the two ends. CDR3 size: 16 residues. The CDR3: CASSPRRAQGNQPQHF. For the CDR3, the DNA is TGCGCCAGCAGCCCCAGGCGGGCGCAGGGCAATCAGCCCCAGCATTTT.

This clonotype has just a few counts. The chain combines TRBV7-2 with TRBJ2-7, with TRBD1 matching 9 bases. The CDR3 sequence is 13 residues long. V dropped 5 bases and J dropped 6; count of bases not matched to a gene: 5. Germline V gives CDR1 SGHTA, CDR2 FQGNSA. CDR3 amino acids: CASSHWDRVEQYF. The CDR3 DNA sequence: TGTGCCAGCAGCCATTGGGACAGGGTCGAGCAGTACTTC. The full variable domain, completed using reference TRBV7-2 and TRBJ2-7, is GAGVSQSPSNKVTEKGKDVELRCDPISGHTALYWYRQSLGQGLEFLIYFQGNSAPDKSGLPSDRFSAERTGGSVSTLTIQRTQQEDSAVYLCASSHWDRVEQYFGPGTRLTVT.

V is TRBV4-1 and J is TRBJ2-7, with 8 bases matching TRBD1. Germline loops: CDR1 MGHRA, CDR2 YSYEKL. With V trimmed by 1 base and J by 3 bases, 5 bases remained unmatched. The CDR3 is 15 residues long. The chain's CDR3 is CASSQVEQGDYEQYF. Here the CDR3 DNA reads TGCGCCAGCAGCCAAGTAGAACAGGGGGACTACGAGCAGTACTTC.

This clonotype was seen only a few times. The DNA of the CDR3 is TGTGCCAGCAGCTCCCGTGAGGGACTATCCTACGAGCAGTACTTC. It encodes CASSSREGLSYEQYF. The chain couples TRBV7-6 to TRBJ2-7, with 7 nucleotides matching TRBD2. The V and J ends lost 4 bases and 1 base, in that order; junction bases with no gene match: 7. Germline assignment: CDR1 SGHVS and CDR2 FNYEAQ. This CDR3 spans 15 amino acids.

The chain combines TRBV24-1 with TRBJ1-2; D gene unclear. The CDR3 totals 12 residues. Germline V gene sequence: CDR1 KGHDR, CDR2 SFDVKD. Trimming left V 3 bases short and J 6 bases short, with 7 bases between. The CDR3 here is CATSDGGNGYTF. The CDR3 bases are TGTGCCACCAGTGATGGTGGGAATGGCTACACCTTC.

This clonotype was observed a few times. J is TRBJ1-1 and V is TRBV5-1, with a possible D match to TRBD1 (5 bases). V was pared by 4 bases and J by 4 bases, with 14 bases between. The CDR3 sequence is 14 residues long. Germline-derived CDR1 and CDR2 are SGHRS and YFSETQ. CDR3 bases: TGCGCCAGCAGCCCAGGGTGGGGGGGCACTGAAGCTTTCTTT. This translates into CASSPGWGGTEAFF.

This rearrangement joins TRBV6-2 or TRBV6-3 to TRBJ2-5, with D possibly called TRBD1 or TRBD2 (6 bases each). V was trimmed by 8 bases and J by 5 bases, leaving 18 bases between them. The germline V gene encodes CDR1 MNHEY and CDR2 SVGEGT. CDR3 size: 14 residues. CDR3 DNA: TGTGCCAGCTCGGACGCCCGGAGGGGGGAGACCCAGTACTTC. Its protein product is CASSDARRGETQYF.

This clonotype occurred a few times. The V call is TRBV29-1, the J call TRBJ2-3; a possible D gene is TRBD1 (5 bases). Trimming took off 7 bases at V and 0 bases at J, with 14 bases between the two ends. Germline CDR1 and CDR2: SQVTM and ANQGSEA. CDR3 length: 14 amino acids. Here the CDR3 reads CSADRALSTDTQYF. The DNA of the CDR3 is TGCAGCGCCGACAGAGCCTTAAGCACAGATACGCAGTATTTT.

V usage is TRBV29-1 and J usage is TRBJ2-1; no firm D call. Trimming left V 6 bases short and J 3 bases short, with 12 bases between. The CDR3 extends over 13 amino acids. From germline, CDR1 is SQVTM and CDR2 ANQGSEA. This CDR3 is CSVVVRDYNEQFF. The CDR3 region has the DNA TGCAGCGTCGTAGTTAGGGACTACAATGAGCAGTTCTTC.

The chain carries TRBV29-1 and TRBJ2-1; D gene uncertain. V lost 0 bases and J 7 bases, leaving 13 bases between the germline ends. The length of the CDR3 is 14 residues. CDR1 is SQVTM and CDR2 is ANQGSEA in the germline V gene. CDR3 protein: CSVEDFRVVNEQFF. CDR3 sequence (DNA): TGCAGCGTTGAAGATTTTAGGGTTGTAAATGAGCAGTTCTTC.

V usage is TRBV5-4 and J usage is TRBJ2-7, with D tentatively TRBD1 (6 bases). The CDR3 has 15 amino acids. Per the germline V gene, CDR1 is SGHNT and CDR2 is YYREEE (reference sequence). The ends were cut back, 4 bases at V and 7 bases at J, with 21 bases in the middle. The CDR3, as DNA: TGTGCCAGCAGCCCCCGGGACATGCCCACACAGGAGCAGTACTTC. Protein product: CASSPRDMPTQEQYF. The full variable domain, its missing parts supplied by reference TRBV5-4 and TRBJ2-7, is ETGVTQSPTHLIKTRGQQVTLRCSSQSGHNTVSWYQQALGQGPQFIFQYYREEENGRGNFPPRFSGLQFPNYSSELNVNALELDDSALYLCASSPRDMPTQEQYFGPGTRLTVT.